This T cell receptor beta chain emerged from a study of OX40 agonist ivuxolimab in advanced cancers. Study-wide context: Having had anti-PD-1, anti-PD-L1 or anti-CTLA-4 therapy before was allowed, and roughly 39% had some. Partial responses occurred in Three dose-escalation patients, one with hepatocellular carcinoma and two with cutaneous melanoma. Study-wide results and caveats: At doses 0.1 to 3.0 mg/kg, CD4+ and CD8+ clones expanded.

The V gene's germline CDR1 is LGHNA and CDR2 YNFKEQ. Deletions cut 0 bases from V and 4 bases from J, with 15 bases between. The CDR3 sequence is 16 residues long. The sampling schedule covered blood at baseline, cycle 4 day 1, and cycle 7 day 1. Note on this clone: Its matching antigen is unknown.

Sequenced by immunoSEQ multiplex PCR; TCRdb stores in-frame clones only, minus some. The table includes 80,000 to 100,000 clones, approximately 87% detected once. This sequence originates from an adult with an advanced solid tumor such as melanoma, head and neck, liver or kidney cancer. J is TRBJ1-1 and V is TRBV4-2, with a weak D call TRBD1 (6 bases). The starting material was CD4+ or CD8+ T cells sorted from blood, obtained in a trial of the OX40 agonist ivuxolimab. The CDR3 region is CASSQDLSGVGTEAFF. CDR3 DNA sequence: TGTGCCAGCAGCCAAGATCTGTCAGGGGTAGGCACTGAAGCTTTCTTT.